This T cell receptor (beta chain) was found in a study of metastatic and nonmetastatic thyroid tumors. Notes on the study in general: For both blood and tumor, malignant thyroid tumors reportedly showed significantly higher TCR beta diversity than benign nodules did.

In the authors' workflow: The study built a papillary thyroid cancer distant-metastasis classifier from CDR3 differences across clinicopathological groups. TCRdb reprocessed the PCR reads using MiXCR. The V and J calls and clone size are TCRdb's, not the authors'. The sample records about 16,000 clones, around 29% being singletons. Turning to this clone: Its specificity is unknown. The junction shows a germline mismatch at one end, possibly a read error.

CDR3 size: 16 residues. Germline V gene lookup returns CDR1 GTSNPN and CDR2 SVGIG (reference sequence). Thyroid surgery took place with no prior treatment in any patient. The sample consisted of blood. This clonotype originated in a female donor with papillary thyroid cancer or a benign thyroid nodule (not recorded which). Some clones in this sample may be carry-over from other donors' samples. The gene calls are TRBV30 and TRBJ2-6, with D tentatively TRBD2 (6 bases). The CDR3 nucleotides are TGTGCCTGGAGTGACGTGGGGGTATGGGGGGTCAACGTCCTGACTTTC. This sequence encodes CAWSDVGVWGVNVLTF.